One and the same sample provided the 23 T cell receptor beta chains below, sequenced in a study of shared T cell receptors in the human thymus. Repertoires were generated with immunoSEQ multiplex PCR, while TCRdb's copy carries only in-frame clones and drops some. The sample consists of approximately 400,000 clones, 95% of them appearing once. The specimen sequenced was thymocytes. The receptors stem from a human donor.

The chain combines TRBV2 with TRBJ2-5, with 8 bases aligning to TRBD2. Gene TRBJ2-7 matches the end of the DNA better, so the J call may be wrong. The length of the CDR3 is 15 residues. Germline CDR1 reads SNHLY; CDR2 reads FYNNEI. The CDR3: CASFTMASGPHEQYF. CDR3 coding DNA: TGTGCCAGCTTTACAATGGCTAGCGGGCCCCACGAGCAGTACTTC.

This clone was found once. The CDR3 sequence: CASSQDQPEQRTDTQYF. CDR3 bases: TGCGCCAGCAGCCAAGATCAACCAGAACAGCGGACAGATACGCAGTATTTT. The rearrangement uses TRBV4-1 and TRBJ2-3; D is perhaps TRBD2 (5 bases). Trimming removed 0 bases from V and 3 bases from J, with 16 bases in between. CDR1 and CDR2 from the germline V gene are MGHRA and YSYEKL. The CDR3 is 17 amino acids.

CDR3 DNA sequence: TGTGCCACCAGCAGAGACGACACCGAGGGCAGGTTTGTCTACGAGCAGTACTTC. Translated, it gives CATSRDDTEGRFVYEQYF. The gene calls are TRBV15 and TRBJ2-7, with D possibly TRBD2 on 5 matching bases. CDR1 is LNHNV, CDR2 YYDKDF, per germline (reference sequence). Trimming took off 0 bases at V and 3 bases at J, with 21 bases between the two ends. There are 18 residues in the CDR3. The variable domain in full, with the rest retrieved from reference TRBV15 and TRBJ2-7, is DAMVIQNPRYQVTQFGKPVTLSCSQTLNHNVMYWYQQKSSQAPKLLFHYYDKDFNNEADTPDNFQSRRPNTSFCFLDIRSPGLGDTAMYLCATSRDDTEGRFVYEQYFGPGTRLTVT.

The gene calls are TRBV5-1 and TRBJ1-4, with D hard to call. V was clipped by 3 bases and J by 4 bases, with 16 bases between them. CDR1 is SGHRS and CDR2 is YFSETQ in the germline V gene. This CDR3 is 16 amino acids long. CDR3 DNA sequence: TGCGCCAGCAGCTGCGGTGGGAGGCAACGTAATGAAAAACTGTTTTTT. Protein: CASSCGGRQRNEKLFF.

The chain uses TRBV27 and TRBJ2-5; a weak D match, TRBD1 (6 bases). The germline gives CDR1 MNHEY, CDR2 SMNVEV (reference sequence). The CDR3 loop spans 14 amino acids. Trimming left V 3 bases short and J 1 base short, with 9 bases between. The CDR3 nucleotides read TGTGCCAGCAGTTTCAGGGGCCTCCAAGAGACCCAGTACTTC. The encoded protein is CASSFRGLQETQYF.

The V gene is TRBV5-1, the J gene TRBJ2-1; 8 bases are shared with TRBD2. CDR3 size: 16 residues. With V trimmed by 4 bases and J by 6 bases, 12 bases remained unmatched. The germline CDR1 and CDR2 sequences are SGHRS and YFSETQ. CDR3: CASSPRGSGMINEQFF. The CDR3 nucleotides read TGCGCCAGCAGCCCCCGTGGTAGCGGGATGATCAATGAGCAGTTCTTC.

This clone was found once. The chain combines TRBV28 with TRBJ1-2; D uncertain. Germline V gene sequence: CDR1 MDHEN, CDR2 SYDVKM. With 11 bases removed from V and 5 bases from J, the gap between germline ends came to 15 bases. The CDR3 is made up of 12 amino acids. CDR3 amino acids: CAHGREKYGYTF. The CDR3 coding sequence is TGTGCCCACGGACGTGAGAAGTATGGCTACACCTTC.

The CDR3 region is CASSLRTYNEQFF. The CDR3 DNA is TGTGCCAGCAGCTTGCGGACTTACAATGAGCAGTTCTTC. The chain combines TRBV5-8 with TRBJ2-1, with TRBD2 as a possible D gene (5 bases). The CDR3 spans 13 residues. V lost 1 base and J 4 bases, leaving 6 bases between the germline ends. Looked up from germline, CDR1 is SGHTS and CDR2 is YDEGEE.

For this clone: One end of the junction does not line up with germline, which may come from a read error. The chain carries TRBV11-2 and TRBJ2-3; the D gene is possibly TRBD2 (6 bases). Germline V gene sequence: CDR1 SGHAT, CDR2 FQNNGV. This CDR3 region has 17 residues. The CDR3 is CASNLDFQRASTDTQYF. CDR3 DNA sequence: TGTGCCAGCAACTTAGATTTCCAGCGGGCTAGCACAGATACGCAGTATTTT.

The chain joins TRBV7-3 to TRBJ1-1; 9 bases match TRBD1. The CDR3 spans 17 residues. Germline V lookup: CDR1 SGHTA, CDR2 FQGTGA. V lost 0 bases, J lost 0 bases, and 5 bases stayed unmatched. The CDR3 protein is CASSLTGGQGLNTEAFF. The CDR3 DNA reads TGTGCCAGCAGCTTAACGGGCGGACAGGGGTTGAACACTGAAGCTTTCTTT.

The chain employs TRBV4-3 and TRBJ1-1; TRBD1 agrees at 9 bases. CDR3 length: 14 residues. V lost 3 bases, J lost 4 bases, and 3 bases stayed unmatched. The germline V gene encodes CDR1 LGHNA and CDR2 YSLEER. The CDR3 region has the DNA TGCGCCAGCAGCCAGGGACAGGGTGTCACTGAAGCTTTCTTT. It is translated as CASSQGQGVTEAFF.

The J gene is TRBJ2-4, the V gene TRBV6-5, with a tentative D call TRBD2 (5 bases). The CDR3 loop spans 15 amino acids. The germline V and J ends were trimmed by 0 bases and 7 bases, with 13 bases remaining between them. Germline CDR1 reads MNHEY; CDR2 reads SVGAGI. This CDR3 reads CASSYSKGAGNIQYF. The CDR3 DNA follows: TGTGCCAGCAGTTACTCGAAGGGAGCTGGGAACATTCAGTACTTC.

This sequence joins TRBV4-3 and TRBJ2-4, with 10 bases lining up with TRBD2. CDR1 is LGHNA and CDR2 is YSLEER in the germline V gene. The V and J ends lost 0 bases and 0 bases, in that order; junction bases with no gene match: 8. This CDR3 contains 19 residues. The CDR3 DNA follows: TGCGCCAGCAGCCAAGATCCTCCTACTAGCGGGGAAGCCAAAAACATTCAGTACTTC. It encodes CASSQDPPTSGEAKNIQYF.

This chain uses TRBV7-9 with TRBJ2-7; 7 bases are shared with TRBD2. CDR3 size: 16 residues. Germline CDR1 SEHNR, CDR2 FQNEAQ (reference sequence). J gave up 2 bases and V 1 base, and 8 bases lay outside the gene matches. The CDR3 here is CASSLVSGTTPYEQYF. In DNA, the CDR3 is TGTGCCAGCAGCTTAGTGAGCGGGACGACTCCCTACGAGCAGTACTTC.

CDR3 bases: TGTGCCAGCAGTGCCCCTAGAGGGTTTAATGAGCAGTTCTTC. Translating it yields CASSAPRGFNEQFF. The chain is built from TRBV27 and TRBJ2-1; possible D gene TRBD2, 5 bases. There are 14 residues in the CDR3. Germline V gives CDR1 MNHEY, CDR2 SMNVEV (reference sequence). V lost 5 bases to trimming and J lost 7 bases, with 15 bases between them.

The chain employs TRBV28 and TRBJ2-5; D tentatively reads TRBD1 or TRBD2 (6 bases each). From germline, CDR1 is MDHEN and CDR2 SYDVKM. The CDR3 has 14 amino acids. Trimming took 6 bases from V and 0 from J, leaving 11 bases between them. The CDR3 DNA is TGTGCCAGCAGCCGGAGGGGGGACCAAGAGACCCAGTACTTC. Protein sequence: CASSRRGDQETQYF.

The V and J genes are TRBV27 and TRBJ1-1, with 8 bases that match TRBD1. The CDR3 loop spans 13 amino acids. V shed 5 bases and J 11 bases; nucleotides not matched to a gene: 10. Germline values: CDR1 MNHEY, CDR2 SMNVEV (reference sequence). As DNA, the CDR3 is TGTGCCAGCAGTCTGGACAGGGACGGTTTGGCTTTCTTT. Its translation is CASSLDRDGLAFF.

The chain links TRBV4-1 to TRBJ2-7; 8 nucleotides align to TRBD1. The junction had 7 bases not matched to a gene; V was cut back by 3 bases and J by 0 bases. Germline CDR1 MGHRA, CDR2 YSYEKL. The CDR3 has 16 amino acids. CDR3 DNA: TGCGCCAGCAGCCACCTCCCAGGGGGCGCCTCCTACGAGCAGTACTTC. Translating it yields CASSHLPGGASYEQYF.

This sequence joins TRBV5-8 and TRBJ1-2; D not resolved. V was cut by 0 bases and J by 5 bases, with 5 bases left in between. This CDR3 is 12 amino acids long. The germline CDR1 and CDR2 sequences are SGHTS and YDEGEE. The CDR3 spells CASSLGIYGYTF. For the CDR3, the DNA is TGTGCCAGCAGCTTGGGTATTTATGGCTACACCTTC.

The chain has TRBV6-5 and TRBJ2-1; 8 nucleotides agree with TRBD2. CDR1 is MNHEY and CDR2 is SVGAGI in the germline V gene. Germline trimming cut 4 bases from V and 0 bases from J; bases unmatched to any gene: 2. There are 15 residues in the CDR3. Here the CDR3 reads CASSLSGSSYNEQFF. The CDR3 DNA reads TGTGCCAGCAGTTTGAGCGGGAGCTCCTACAATGAGCAGTTCTTC.

V is TRBV28 and J is TRBJ2-7; unclear D gene. Trimming cost V 5 bases and J 3 bases, with 8 bases left between them. This CDR3 comprises 12 residues. Germline V lookup: CDR1 MDHEN, CDR2 SYDVKM. Here the CDR3 DNA reads TGTGCCAGCAGTCCGCCGCACTACGAGCAGTACTTC. This codes for CASSPPHYEQYF.

The chain recombines TRBV7-9 with TRBJ2-5, with D maybe TRBD1 (6 bases). Trimming stripped 0 bases from V and 5 bases from J, with 16 bases between. In germline, CDR1 is SEHNR, CDR2 FQNEAQ (reference sequence). The length of the CDR3 is 16 residues. CDR3 sequence: CASSLAPNRARETQYF. CDR3 nucleotide sequence: TGTGCCAGCAGCTTAGCGCCTAACAGGGCGAGGGAGACCCAGTACTTC.

The chain couples TRBV14 to TRBJ1-3, with 9 bases that match TRBD1. The CDR3 is 13 amino acids. The germline gives CDR1 SGHDN, CDR2 FVKESK. V lost 0 bases and J lost 12; bases outside the gene matches: 3. CDR3 bases: TGTGCCAGCAGCCAAGAGGGACAGGGTGGCATATATTTT. Protein sequence: CASSQEGQGGIYF.